Below, 28 T cell receptor beta chains from the same sample are listed, as sequenced in a study of Ad26.COV2.S vaccination and SARS-CoV-2 variants (dated by TCRdb to the early 2020s). Libraries were constructed by the immunoSEQ multiplex PCR assay. TCRdb took this table from immuneACCESS and kept in-frame rearrangements with V and J called. Such tables lack part of the clones; where checked against another copy, unresolved V genes explain under half of the gap, and the rest is unexplained. In this sample the table shows around 340,000 clones, roughly 89% of which occur a single time. The biggest ten clones account for under 6% of the sample. This sample's treatment or condition label indicates: 15 to 20 received Ad26.COV2.S at low or high dose, single or two shots; several received placebo; per-sample allocation not given. For vaccine and placebo recipients, the sequenced repertoires came from samples collected on day 63 after the first injection.

The sample was peripheral blood, taken in a trial of Ad26.COV2.S vaccine versus placebo. The receptors originated from a person between 18 and 65 years old who received the Ad26.COV2.S COVID-19 vaccine or a placebo.

In DNA form, the CDR3 reads TGCGCCAGCAGCCAAGGGAGGGGTTCTGGGGCCAACGTCCTGACTTTC. This encodes CASSQGRGSGANVLTF. The chain has TRBV4-3 and TRBJ2-6; a weak D match, TRBD2 (6 bases). This CDR3 comprises 16 residues. The V end was cut by 1 base, the J end by 1 base, with 8 bases between. Looked up from germline, CDR1 is LGHNA and CDR2 is YSLEER.

The J gene is TRBJ1-2, the V gene TRBV5-6, with a weak D call TRBD1 (6 bases). Trimming stripped 4 bases from V and 1 base from J, with 17 bases between. There are 16 residues in the CDR3. Germline V CDR1 and CDR2: SGHDT, YYEEEE. CDR3 nucleotide sequence: TGTGCCAGCAGCCCGGTGGCTGGGGGCTTTAACTATGGCTACACCTTC. It specifies CASSPVAGGFNYGYTF.

V is TRBV18 and J is TRBJ2-1, with 11 bases identical to TRBD2. CDR1 and CDR2 from the germline V gene are KGHSH and LQKENI. J lost 9 bases, V lost 1 base, and 5 bases had no gene match. The CDR3 sequence is 15 residues long. The CDR3 bases are TGTGCCAGCTCACCACAACTAGCGGGAGAGGGTGAGCAGTTCTTC. Its protein is CASSPQLAGEGEQFF.

The rearrangement links TRBV5-6 to TRBJ2-5; no clear D gene. Trimming stripped 2 bases from V and 2 bases from J, with 7 bases between. Germline lookup yields CDR1 SGHDT and CDR2 YYEEEE. CDR3 length: 13 residues. CDR3 residues: CASSFLDQETQYF. The CDR3 nucleotides read TGTGCCAGCAGCTTTCTCGATCAAGAGACCCAGTACTTC.

V usage is TRBV28 and J usage is TRBJ2-5; 7 bases align to TRBD2. V shed 7 bases, J shed 5 bases, and the junction held 4 bases outside the gene matches. The CDR3 consists of 12 residues. Germline CDR1 MDHEN, CDR2 SYDVKM. CDR3 sequence (DNA): TGTGCCAGCATTGGGGGAGGGGAGACCCAGTACTTC. The encoded protein is CASIGGGETQYF.

V usage is TRBV18 and J usage is TRBJ2-6, with D unresolved. This CDR3 spans 17 amino acids. In germline, CDR1 is KGHSH, CDR2 LQKENI. V was shortened by 6 bases and J by 0 bases, with 15 bases between the two germline ends. CDR3 amino acids: CASSPYRPDSGANVLTF. The CDR3 coding sequence is TGTGCCAGCTCTCCTTACAGACCCGACTCTGGGGCCAACGTCCTGACTTTC.

This clone was observed a single time. The chain links TRBV9 to TRBJ1-1; D unclear. The ends were cut back, 4 bases at V and 1 base at J, with 8 bases in the middle. CDR3 length equals 13 residues. Germline V CDR1 and CDR2: SGDLS, YYNGEE. In DNA form, the CDR3 reads TGTGCCAGCAGCCCCACCCCGAACACTGAAGCTTTCTTT. Amino acids: CASSPTPNTEAFF.

V is TRBV9 and J is TRBJ1-1, with a weak D call TRBD1 (5 bases). The germline V gene has CDR1 SGDLS and CDR2 YYNGEE. This CDR3 is built from 17 residues. Trimming removed 0 bases at V and 3 bases at J, with 18 bases between. CDR3 bases: TGTGCCAGCAGCGTAGGAGGAACGGGACTTGGGGACACTGAAGCTTTCTTT. Its translation is CASSVGGTGLGDTEAFF.

The chain employs TRBV9 and TRBJ1-2; maybe TRBD1 (6 bases). Germline V gives CDR1 SGDLS, CDR2 YYNGEE. Trimming pared 5 bases from V and 7 bases from J, leaving 18 bases between. The CDR3 extends over 14 amino acids. The CDR3 sequence: CASRTTGTRSGYTF. Here the CDR3 DNA reads TGTGCCAGCAGGACTACAGGGACGCGCTCTGGCTACACCTTC. Variable domain in full (rest from reference TRBV9 and TRBJ1-2): DSGVTQTPKHLITATGQRVTLRCSPRSGDLSVYWYQQSLDQGLQFLIQYYNGEERAKGNILERFSAQQFPDLHSELNLSSLELGDSALYFCASRTTGTRSGYTFGSGTRLTVV.

This CDR3 is CASSERRWTGGLGTEAFF. For the CDR3, the DNA is TGTGCCAGCAGTGAACGGCGATGGACAGGGGGTTTAGGGACTGAAGCTTTCTTT. The genes are TRBV6-1 and TRBJ1-1; 10 nucleotides agree with TRBD1. The V gene's germline CDR1 is MNHNS and CDR2 SASEGT. CDR3 length: 18 residues. J was trimmed by 5 bases and V by 2 bases; bases with no gene match: 14.

V usage is TRBV5-6 and J usage is TRBJ2-7, with D perhaps matching TRBD1 (6 bases). Germline V lookup: CDR1 SGHDT, CDR2 YYEEEE. V shed 0 bases and J shed 7 bases, with 8 bases lying between them. The CDR3 loop spans 12 amino acids. This CDR3 reads CASSLAGDEQYF. DNA for the CDR3: TGTGCCAGCAGCTTGGCAGGGGATGAGCAGTACTTC.

This chain links TRBV5-1 with TRBJ1-1; 12 nucleotides align to TRBD1. CDR1 is SGHRS, CDR2 YFSETQ, per germline. J gave up 8 bases and V 4 bases, and 9 bases lay outside the gene matches. The CDR3 runs to 15 residues. CDR3 in amino acids: CASSQGGQGAAEAFF. Written as DNA, the CDR3 is TGCGCCAGCAGCCAAGGGGGACAGGGGGCTGCAGAAGCTTTCTTT.

V and J are TRBV19 and TRBJ2-2; 10 bases line up with TRBD2. The length of the CDR3 is 19 residues. Per the germline V gene, CDR1 is LNHDA and CDR2 is SQIVND (reference sequence). V was clipped by 3 bases and J by 3 bases; unmatched bases: 13. CDR3 residues: CASSITIAGGPTYTGELFF. Here the CDR3 DNA reads TGTGCCAGTAGTATCACGATAGCGGGAGGCCCAACTTACACCGGGGAGCTGTTTTTT.

This sequence joins TRBV19 and TRBJ2-5; D is possibly TRBD1 (5 bases). Per germline, CDR1 LNHDA and CDR2 SQIVND (reference sequence). Trimming cost V 3 bases and J 5 bases, with 10 bases left between them. This CDR3 has 13 amino acids. The CDR3 bases are TGTGCCAGTAGTATGGCAGGGTCTGAGACCCAGTACTTC. It codes for CASSMAGSETQYF.

This chain's CDR3 is CASSLGQAQPQHF. CDR3 in DNA: TGCGCCAGCAGCCTTGGACAGGCGCAGCCCCAGCATTTT. The chain has TRBV4-1 and TRBJ1-5; 7 bases are a match to TRBD1. The germline CDR1 and CDR2 sequences are MGHRA and YSYEKL. This CDR3 spans 13 amino acids. The trim removed 4 bases at V and 7 bases at J, leaving 4 bases unmatched.

The chain employs TRBV7-3 and TRBJ2-2, with D possibly called TRBD1 or TRBD2 (6 bases each). Between the trimmed V and J ends, which lost 6 bases and 5 bases, there was a span of 13 bases. The CDR3 covers 14 residues. In germline, CDR1 is SGHTA, CDR2 FQGTGA. The CDR3 DNA reads as TGTGCCAGCAGACCCGGGGGCAGAACCGGGGAGCTGTTTTTT. Amino acids: CASRPGGRTGELFF.

The chain links TRBV6-6 to TRBJ2-5; D tentatively fits TRBD1 or TRBD2 (5 bases each). The V gene lost 4 bases and the J gene lost 9 bases, with 18 bases spanning the gap. CDR3 length equals 14 residues. The germline V gene encodes CDR1 MNHNY and CDR2 SVGAGI (reference sequence). The CDR3 nucleotides are TGTGCCAGCAGTTCCTCCGGGGCCGTCGGGGCCCAGTACTTC. Translating gives CASSSSGAVGAQYF.

This chain links TRBV5-4 with TRBJ2-5; TRBD1 matches at 9 bases. The J segment lost 4 bases and the V segment lost 4 bases, leaving 11 bases of the junction unmatched. Germline values: CDR1 SGHNT, CDR2 YYREEE (reference sequence). The CDR3 spans 16 residues. The DNA of the CDR3 is TGTGCCAGCAGCCAGAAAAACAGGGGGCCGGGAGAGACCCAGTACTTC. The encoded protein is CASSQKNRGPGETQYF.

V gene TRBV19 combines with J gene TRBJ2-7; the match to TRBD1 covers 11 bases. Germline V CDR1 and CDR2: LNHDA, SQIVND (reference sequence). V shed 2 bases and J 0 bases; nucleotides not matched to a gene: 12. This CDR3 comprises 19 residues. CDR3: CASSITTPGQGVRSYEQYF. The CDR3 bases are TGTGCCAGTAGTATAACCACCCCGGGACAGGGGGTCCGCTCCTACGAGCAGTACTTC.

The V gene is TRBV6-5, the J gene TRBJ2-4, with a possible D match to TRBD1 (6 bases). The V end lost 5 bases, the J end lost 5 bases, and 13 bases lay between the germline ends. Germline CDR1 and CDR2: MNHEY and SVGAGI. This CDR3 is built from 14 residues. CDR3 in amino acids: CASSLQGPQNIQYF. CDR3 in DNA: TGTGCCAGCAGTCTCCAGGGGCCCCAAAACATTCAGTACTTC.

This clone has more than one count but fewer than ten. The chain links TRBV30 to TRBJ2-7, with D hard to call. The V and J ends lost 2 bases and 4 bases respectively, with 9 bases between them. CDR1 is GTSNPN and CDR2 is SVGIG in the germline V gene (reference sequence). The CDR3 has 12 residues. CDR3 nucleotides: TGTGCCTGGAGTAGGGCAGGTTACGAGCAGTACTTC. This sequence encodes CAWSRAGYEQYF.

The chain uses TRBV12-3 or TRBV12-4 and TRBJ1-6; the D gene is possibly TRBD1 (5 bases). The CDR3 covers 13 residues. V was clipped by 5 bases and J by 9 bases, with 11 bases between them. Here the CDR3 reads CASSSLQASPLHF. CDR3 nucleotide sequence: TGTGCCAGCAGTAGTCTACAGGCTTCACCCCTCCACTTT.

CDR3 DNA sequence: TGTGCCAGCAGCTTACAGGCCGCCTACGAGCAGTACTTC. The encoded protein is CASSLQAAYEQYF. This sequence joins TRBV7-6 and TRBJ2-7; unclear D gene. This CDR3 comprises 13 residues. Germline V gene sequence: CDR1 SGHVS, CDR2 FNYEAQ. Trimming removed 2 bases at V and 2 bases at J, with 7 bases between.

The chain is built from TRBV4-3 and TRBJ1-5; D gene uncertain. The CDR3 consists of 14 residues. Per germline, CDR1 LGHNA and CDR2 YSLEER. Trimming removed 0 bases at V and 4 bases at J, with 7 bases between. The CDR3 reads CASSQDIVNQPQHF. In DNA, the CDR3 is TGCGCCAGCAGCCAAGATATAGTTAATCAGCCCCAGCATTTT.

The chain recombines TRBV28 with TRBJ2-5; TRBD1 matches 9 bases. The CDR3 loop spans 16 amino acids. CDR1 is MDHEN, CDR2 SYDVKM, per germline. The V and J ends lost 6 bases and 3 bases, in that order; junction bases with no gene match: 11. The DNA of the CDR3 is TGTGCCAGCAGCTATTCACCGGGACAGGGAAAAGAGACCCAGTACTTC. Protein: CASSYSPGQGKETQYF.

This chain links TRBV11-2 with TRBJ2-1; 10 bases fit TRBD2. This CDR3 is 16 amino acids long. Germline CDR1 is SGHAT and CDR2 is FQNNGV. Losses at the gene ends were 2 bases for V and 7 bases for J; bases not matched to a gene: 8. In DNA form, the CDR3 reads TGTGCCAGCAGCTTACGGGTTAGCGGGGGGTCGAATGAGCAGTTCTTC. It codes for CASSLRVSGGSNEQFF.

This clone occurred once. The rearrangement links TRBV6-4 to TRBJ2-2; 10 nucleotides line up with TRBD2. V trimming: 4 bases; J trimming: 1 base; junction bases outside the gene matches: 3. This CDR3 contains 16 residues. Germline V gene sequence: CDR1 MRHNA, CDR2 SNTAGT. For the CDR3, the DNA is TGTGCCAGCAGTGTACTAGCGGGGATGAACACCGGGGAGCTGTTTTTT. Translating gives CASSVLAGMNTGELFF.

V and J are TRBV3-1 (or the pseudogene TRBV3-2) and TRBJ1-2, with D unclear. Germline V gene sequence: CDR1 LGHDT, CDR2 YNNKEL (reference sequence). The CDR3 spans 16 residues. The germline V and J ends were trimmed by 1 base and 7 bases, with 19 bases remaining between them. The CDR3 is CASSQGRYTTGGGYTF. CDR3 in DNA: TGTGCCAGCAGCCAAGGAAGGTACACTACCGGCGGTGGCTACACCTTC.